The sequence of this TCR beta chain was determined in a study of blood T cell repertoires in COVID-19. Study-level information: Sample material is recorded as cDNA or gDNA derived from T cells, B-cell-depleted T cells, or PBMCs.

In the authors' methods: It was from reference gene primer amplification that nucleated cell counts were estimated. Only in-frame clones appear in the TCRdb table, and some are missing; sequencing was by immunoSEQ multiplex PCR. From that table come the V and J calls and clone size; the DNA was used to work out D and trimming. The data contain 300,000 to 400,000 clones, 88% of them seen just once; the ten biggest clones take up approximately 1%. Enrollees, roughly 18 to 90 years old, lived in roughly 24 US areas. Participants' own reports of clinical history determined their cohort assignment. Material for sequencing was PBMCs or T cells enriched from blood (not recorded which). This TCR came from a woman aged 25 to 39 with acute COVID-19.

Written as DNA, the CDR3 is TGCAGTGCTAGTACCCAGCGGGGGGGCGATGAGCAGTTCTTC. This sequence encodes CSASTQRGGDEQFF. The chain carries TRBV20-1 and TRBJ2-1; 10 nucleotides align to TRBD2. The junction had 7 bases not matched to a gene; V was cut back by 3 bases and J by 8 bases. Germline V lookup: CDR1 DFQATT, CDR2 SNEGSKA (reference sequence). This CDR3 has 14 residues.